This T cell receptor beta chain emerged from a study of T cells in Graves' hyperthyroidism and ophthalmopathy. Template material for amplifying TCR beta CDR3 regions consisted of RNA transcripts. The HTBI primer set drove a first-round RT-PCR of the TCR CDR3. A single record per CDR3 protein comes from TCRdb applying MiXCR to the multiplex PCR reads. The sample carries a few hundred thousand distinct CDR3 sequences, about a sixth recorded once. Study-wide findings and caveats: Researchers found most expanded thyroid clonotypes above 0.001 in blood as well.

This clonotype showed up just a few times. Its antigen is not identified. Exclusions: uncontrolled infection, other autoimmune disease, pregnancy, lactation. Diagnostic assessment was based on clinical symptoms, serum thyroxine and TRAb, thyroid ultrasound and orbital computed tomography. The sample was blood. This receptor was taken from a woman aged 40 to 55 with Graves' ophthalmopathy.

CDR3 in DNA: TGCAGTGCCTGGGAGGCAGCCGGAAACACCATATATTTT. Protein sequence: CSAWEAAGNTIYF. The J gene is TRBJ1-3, the V gene TRBV20-1; D remains ambiguous. CDR1 is DFQATT, CDR2 SNEGSKA, per germline (reference sequence). Trimming removed 6 bases at V and 4 bases at J, with 13 bases between. CDR3 size: 13 residues.